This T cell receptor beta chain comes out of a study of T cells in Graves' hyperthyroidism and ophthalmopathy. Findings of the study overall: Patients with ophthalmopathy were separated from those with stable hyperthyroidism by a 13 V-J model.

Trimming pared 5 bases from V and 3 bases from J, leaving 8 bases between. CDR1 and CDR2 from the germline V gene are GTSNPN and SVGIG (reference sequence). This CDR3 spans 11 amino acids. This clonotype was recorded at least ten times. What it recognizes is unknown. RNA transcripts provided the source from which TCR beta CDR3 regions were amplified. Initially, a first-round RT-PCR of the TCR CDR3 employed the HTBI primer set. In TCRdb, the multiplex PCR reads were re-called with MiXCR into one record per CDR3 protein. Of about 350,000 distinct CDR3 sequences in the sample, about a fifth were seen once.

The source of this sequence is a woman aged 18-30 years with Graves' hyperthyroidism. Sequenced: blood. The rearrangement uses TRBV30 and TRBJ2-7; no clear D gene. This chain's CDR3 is CAWETYYEQYF. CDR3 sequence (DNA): TGTGCCTGGGAAACATACTACGAGCAGTACTTC.